These 24 T cell receptor beta chains originate from one sample sequenced in a study of chemoradiotherapy in HPV16-positive cancers. Here immunoSEQ multiplex PCR was the method, and the copy in TCRdb shows in-frame clones only, minus some. The sample carries about 1,800 clones, 80% to 90% recorded once. The input for sequencing was tumor tissue, taken from a patient who underwent chemoradiotherapy. The origin of the receptors is a human donor with HPV-associated anogenital cancer.

This clone was seen just once. The rearrangement links TRBV7-2 to TRBJ2-3; 7 nucleotides match TRBD2. V gave up 3 bases and J gave up 0 bases; unmatched junction bases: 6. CDR3 length: 16 amino acids. Looked up from germline, CDR1 is SGHTA and CDR2 is FQGNSA. Here the CDR3 reads CASSFFGGGSTDTQYF. CDR3 sequence (DNA): TGTGCCAGCAGCTTCTTCGGCGGGGGTAGCACAGATACGCAGTATTTT.

The J gene is TRBJ2-5, the V gene TRBV11-3; TRBD2 agrees at 8 bases. The CDR3 is made up of 14 amino acids. Germline V lookup: CDR1 SGHNT, CDR2 YENEEA. With 3 bases clipped from V and 5 bases from J, the junction kept 5 bases outside the gene matches. The DNA for the CDR3 is TGTGCCAGCAGCTTCGGGGGGGAGATGGAGACCCAGTACTTC. This translates into CASSFGGEMETQYF.

The CDR3 region is CASSLRRVNVPKLFF. In nucleotides, the CDR3 is TGTGCCAGCAGCTTGAGGCGGGTTAATGTTCCAAAACTGTTTTTT. The chain carries TRBV5-6 and TRBJ1-4; D uncertain. Germline CDR1 and CDR2: SGHDT and YYEEEE. The CDR3 extends over 15 amino acids. Trimming removed 1 base at V and 10 bases at J, with 17 bases between.

V usage is TRBV29-1 and J usage is TRBJ1-5; possible D gene TRBD1, 5 bases. The V gene's germline CDR1 is SQVTM and CDR2 ANQGSEA. The CDR3 consists of 13 residues. The V and J ends lost 4 bases and 4 bases respectively, with 11 bases between them. The CDR3 here is CSVARDFNQPQHF. CDR3 nucleotides: TGCAGCGTTGCCAGGGACTTTAATCAGCCCCAGCATTTT.

This chain links TRBV11-1 with TRBJ2-5; either TRBD1 or TRBD2 may supply D (6 bases each). Germline V gives CDR1 SGHAT, CDR2 FQDESV (reference sequence). Trimming left V 6 bases short and J 4 bases short, with 18 bases between. This CDR3 has 15 residues. The CDR3 protein is CASSPVWGAGETQYF. CDR3 bases: TGTGCCAGCAGTCCAGTTTGGGGGGCTGGAGAGACCCAGTACTTC. Together with reference TRBV11-1 and TRBJ2-5, the CDR3 gives the full variable domain: EAEVAQSPRYKITEKSQAVAFWCDPISGHATLYWYRQILGQGPELLVQFQDESVVDDSQLPKDRFSAERLKGVDSTLKIQPAELGDSAMYLCASSPVWGAGETQYFGPGTRLLVL.

The chain recombines TRBV27 with TRBJ2-3, with D perhaps TRBD1 (6 bases). Looked up from germline, CDR1 is MNHEY and CDR2 is SMNVEV (reference sequence). V was clipped by 0 bases and J by 3 bases, with 10 bases between them. The CDR3 contains 15 residues. The CDR3 here is CASSLSGGSTDTQYF. The DNA of the CDR3 is TGTGCCAGCAGTTTATCAGGGGGTTCGACAGATACGCAGTATTTT.

This sequence joins TRBV19 and TRBJ1-1, with D uncertain. The CDR3 is made up of 13 amino acids. Trimming removed 0 bases from V and 7 bases from J, with 9 bases in between. CDR1 and CDR2 (germline): LNHDA, SQIVND (reference sequence). CDR3 sequence (DNA): TGTGCCAGTAGTATAGAACAGCTCGGTGAAGCTTTCTTT. Amino acids: CASSIEQLGEAFF.

The V call is TRBV5-1, the J call TRBJ1-2, with TRBD1 matching over 9 bases. The CDR3 is 17 residues long. Germline V gives CDR1 SGHRS, CDR2 YFSETQ. J was trimmed by 2 bases and V by 4 bases; bases with no gene match: 12. In DNA form, the CDR3 reads TGCGCCAGCAGCCTATGGGGGGGACAGGGTAGGAACTATGGCTACACCTTC. Protein: CASSLWGGQGRNYGYTF.

J is TRBJ2-3 and V is TRBV5-4, with D possibly being TRBD1 (8 bases). Trimming left V 4 bases short and J 8 bases short, with 20 bases between. The CDR3 contains 15 residues. Germline V gene sequence: CDR1 SGHNT, CDR2 YYREEE (reference sequence). This CDR3 reads CASSPQGGDRPTQYF. In nucleotides, the CDR3 is TGTGCCAGCAGCCCACAGGGGGGGGACCGCCCTACGCAGTATTTT. The whole variable domain, filled in from reference TRBV5-4 and TRBJ2-3, reads ETGVTQSPTHLIKTRGQQVTLRCSSQSGHNTVSWYQQALGQGPQFIFQYYREEENGRGNFPPRFSGLQFPNYSSELNVNALELDDSALYLCASSPQGGDRPTQYFGPGTRLTVL.

The rearrangement joins TRBV4-2 to TRBJ2-5; 8 bases agree with TRBD2. This CDR3 has 15 amino acids. V was pared by 0 bases and J by 1 base, with 1 base of the junction left unmatched. Germline V gene sequence: CDR1 LGHNA, CDR2 YNFKEQ. The CDR3 spells CASSQDRGGQETQYF. The CDR3 DNA reads as TGTGCCAGCAGCCAAGATCGGGGGGGCCAAGAGACCCAGTACTTC.

Here the CDR3 reads CASSLATGVQYF. The CDR3 DNA follows: TGTGCCAGCAGCTTAGCGACAGGGGTGCAGTACTTC. The chain carries TRBV7-9 and TRBJ2-7, with 8 bases matching TRBD1. Unmatched junction bases numbered 1, after V lost 0 bases and J lost 9 bases. The germline V gene encodes CDR1 SEHNR and CDR2 FQNEAQ (reference sequence). This CDR3 comprises 12 residues. Full variable domain (outside the CDR3, taken from reference TRBV7-9 and TRBJ2-7): DTGVSQNPRHKITKRGQNVTFRCDPISEHNRLYWYRQTLGQGPEFLTYFQNEAQLEKSRLLSDRFSAERPKGSFSTLEIQRTEQGDSAMYLCASSLATGVQYFGPGTRLTVT.

In nucleotides, the CDR3 is TGTGCCAGTAGTATAGTGGGACACCAGCATTTT. Its translation is CASSIVGHQHF. The chain uses TRBV19 and TRBJ1-5, with D perhaps matching TRBD1 (6 bases). The CDR3 totals 11 residues. Trimming took 1 base from V and 12 from J, leaving 7 bases between them. Germline loops: CDR1 LNHDA, CDR2 SQIVND (reference sequence).

The CDR3 region is CASSLEGGATDTQYF. DNA for the CDR3: TGTGCCAGCAGCTTAGAGGGGGGCGCCACAGATACGCAGTATTTT. The chain has TRBV11-3 and TRBJ2-3, with D possibly being TRBD1 or TRBD2 (6 bases each). This CDR3 region has 15 residues. In germline, CDR1 is SGHNT, CDR2 YENEEA. The V and J ends lost 0 bases and 2 bases respectively, with 9 bases between them. The entire variable domain, with the rest obtained from reference TRBV11-3 and TRBJ2-3, is as follows: EAGVVQSPRYKIIEKKQPVAFWCNPISGHNTLYWYLQNLGQGPELLIRYENEEAVDDSQLPKDRFSAERLKGVDSTLKIQPAELGDSAVYLCASSLEGGATDTQYFGPGTRLTVL.

The chain recombines TRBV18 with TRBJ1-2, with 8 nucleotides matching TRBD1. The CDR3 sequence is 13 residues long. Trimming took 3 bases from V and 3 from J; bases not matched to a gene: 0. Per germline, CDR1 KGHSH and CDR2 LQKENI. The CDR3 DNA follows: TGTGCCAGCTCACCGGGACAGGACTATGGCTACACCTTC. It encodes CASSPGQDYGYTF.

The chain has TRBV7-2 and TRBJ2-1, with D perhaps TRBD2 (5 bases). V was cut by 4 bases and J by 1 base, with 11 bases left in between. There are 15 residues in the CDR3. Germline CDR1 and CDR2: SGHTA and FQGNSA. The CDR3 DNA follows: TGTGCCAGCAGCTCCCTAGCCTCATCCTACAATGAGCAGTTCTTC. It translates to CASSSLASSYNEQFF.

This sequence joins TRBV7-9 and TRBJ2-3; 8 bases agree with TRBD2. The CDR3 consists of 13 residues. Looked up from germline, CDR1 is SEHNR and CDR2 is FQNEAQ (reference sequence). As DNA, the CDR3 is TGTGCAGAGCGGGGGCCGGACCCAGATACGCAGTATTTT. Amino acid sequence: CAERGPDPDTQYF.

This chain connects TRBV14 to TRBJ1-1; D may be TRBD1 (5 bases). The germline CDR1 and CDR2 sequences are SGHDN and FVKESK. Trimming pared 5 bases from V and 0 bases from J, leaving 25 bases between. CDR3 length equals 19 residues. The DNA of the CDR3 is TGTGCCAGCAGCACCAAGCTCGGCAGGGATAAAGCTCTGAACACTGAAGCTTTCTTT. Translated: CASSTKLGRDKALNTEAFF.

CDR3 coding DNA: TGTGCCGGATCTGGGGACAGAGACTCTGGGGCCAACGTCCTGACTTTC. It yields the protein CAGSGDRDSGANVLTF. The rearrangement joins TRBV2 to TRBJ2-6, with 7 bases that match TRBD1. CDR1 is SNHLY and CDR2 is FYNNEI in the germline V gene. CDR3 length equals 16 residues. The ends lost 11 bases at V and 0 bases at J; junction bases unmatched: 10.

V usage is TRBV7-8 and J usage is TRBJ2-5; TRBD2 matches at 9 bases. There are 15 residues in the CDR3. Germline-derived CDR1 and CDR2 are SGHVS and FQNEAQ. V was pared by 5 bases and J by 5 bases, with 9 bases of the junction left unmatched. CDR3 region: CASSPLAGRVETQYF. In DNA form, the CDR3 reads TGTGCCAGCAGCCCTCTAGCGGGGAGGGTGGAGACCCAGTACTTC.

CDR3 nucleotide sequence: TGTGCCAGCAGCTTAAGACTAGCGGGGAATGATGAGCAGTTCTTC. As protein: CASSLRLAGNDEQFF. The gene calls are TRBV7-3 and TRBJ2-1, with 11 nucleotides matching TRBD2. Germline CDR1 SGHTA, CDR2 FQGTGA. The V and J ends lost 1 base and 8 bases, in that order; junction bases with no gene match: 4. The CDR3 loop spans 15 amino acids.

The chain joins TRBV4-1 to TRBJ2-1, with TRBD2 matching 9 bases. Germline lookup yields CDR1 MGHRA and CDR2 YSYEKL. The CDR3 length is 16 residues. V trimming: 8 bases; J trimming: 3 bases; junction bases outside the gene matches: 11. The DNA of the CDR3 is TGCGCCAGCGGGCCTGGGCGGGGGGGCCGCTACAATGAGCAGTTCTTC. Protein: CASGPGRGGRYNEQFF.

V is TRBV19 and J is TRBJ1-3; weak D call: TRBD1 (6 bases). Trimming cost V 8 bases and J 0 bases, with 11 bases left between them. CDR1 and CDR2 (germline): LNHDA, SQIVND (reference sequence). CDR3 length equals 14 residues. CDR3 sequence: CASGTGTSGNTIYF. In DNA, the CDR3 is TGTGCCAGTGGTACAGGGACCTCTGGAAACACCATATATTTT.

The CDR3 here is CASSLQNGGTDTQYF. DNA for the CDR3: TGTGCCAGCAGCTTACAGAACGGGGGCACAGATACGCAGTATTTT. This chain links TRBV7-2 with TRBJ2-3; TRBD2 is a possible D gene (5 bases). The CDR3 totals 15 residues. Per germline, CDR1 SGHTA and CDR2 FQGNSA. V gave up 2 bases and J gave up 1 base, with 10 bases separating them. Combining the CDR3 with reference TRBV7-2 and TRBJ2-3 gives the whole variable domain GAGVSQSPSNKVTEKGKDVELRCDPISGHTALYWYRQSLGQGLEFLIYFQGNSAPDKSGLPSDRFSAERTGGSVSTLTIQRTQQEDSAVYLCASSLQNGGTDTQYFGPGTRLTVL.

The chain carries TRBV4-1 and TRBJ1-2; possible D gene TRBD1, 6 bases. Trimming took 1 base from V and 4 from J, leaving 16 bases between them. In germline, CDR1 is MGHRA, CDR2 YSYEKL. The CDR3 loop spans 16 amino acids. As DNA, the CDR3 is TGCGCCAGCAGCCAAGGTGGAGGCAGGGGAGGCTATGGCTACACCTTC. Amino acids: CASSQGGGRGGYGYTF.